Shown below are 5 T cell receptor beta chains from a single sample sequenced in a study of PD-1 blockade in classical Hodgkin lymphoma. Sequenced by immunoSEQ multiplex PCR; TCRdb stores in-frame clones only, minus some. Among roughly 61,000 clones listed, about 91% were seen once. Every patient had relapsed following autologous stem cell transplantation, and cohorts differed in brentuximab vedotin exposure. Sequencing used peripheral blood mononuclear cells (PBMCs), obtained before the second cycle of nivolumab. Receptors originate from a human donor with classical Hodgkin lymphoma.

The V call is TRBV7-8, the J call TRBJ1-2; 11 bases agree with TRBD1. Germline V CDR1 and CDR2: SGHVS, FQNEAQ. This CDR3 is built from 15 residues. Losses at the gene ends were 4 bases for V and 3 bases for J; bases not matched to a gene: 4. DNA for the CDR3: TGTGCCAGCAGCTGGCGGGGACAGGGGGACTATGGCTACACCTTC. The encoded protein is CASSWRGQGDYGYTF.

The chain has TRBV5-1 and TRBJ2-7; 7 nucleotides align to TRBD1. Trimming cost V 0 bases and J 3 bases; bases outside gene matches: 3. The germline V gene has CDR1 SGHRS and CDR2 YFSETQ. The CDR3 has 14 amino acids. The DNA of the CDR3 is TGCGCCAGCAGCTTGGTTTCAGGGGGCTACGAGCAGTACTTC. Its translation is CASSLVSGGYEQYF.

The V gene is TRBV6-1, the J gene TRBJ1-5, with D uncertain. Per the germline V gene, CDR1 is MNHNS and CDR2 is SASEGT. Deletions cut 2 bases from V and 13 bases from J, with 18 bases between. The CDR3 loop spans 14 amino acids. The CDR3 DNA is TGTGCCAGCAGTGAATTTCGGTCACCCACTACGCAGCATTTT. Translating it yields CASSEFRSPTTQHF.

The V call is TRBV2, the J call TRBJ2-7; TRBD1 agrees at 12 bases. Unmatched junction bases numbered 1, after V lost 9 bases and J lost 1 base. This CDR3 spans 13 amino acids. Per germline, CDR1 SNHLY and CDR2 FYNNEI. Written as DNA, the CDR3 is TGTGCCAGGGGACAGGGGGCATCCTACGAGCAGTACTTC. Its translation: CARGQGASYEQYF. Supplemented by reference TRBV2 and TRBJ2-7, the full variable domain reads EPEVTQTPSHQVTQMGQEVILRCVPISNHLYFYWYRQILGQKVEFLVSFYNNEISEKSEIFDDQFSVERPDGSNFTLKIRSTKLEDSAMYFCARGQGASYEQYFGPGTRLTVT.

V is TRBV2 and J is TRBJ2-2; 8 bases map to TRBD2. The CDR3 length is 13 residues. V gave up 8 bases and J gave up 8 bases; unmatched junction bases: 7. CDR1 is SNHLY and CDR2 is FYNNEI in the germline V gene. CDR3 coding DNA: TGTGCCAGCCATCACGGGGGGGCTGGGGAGCTGTTTTTT. Its protein product is CASHHGGAGELFF.